Sequencing of this TCR beta chain was carried out in a study of cytomegalovirus exposure and HLA in healthy donors. Study summary: Unique TCRs from HLA-typed donors, 80 million to 100 million of them, were held in an early data release. Study-wide points: With later analysis, a missense DCLRE1C variant became linked to TCR beta V- and J-gene trimming.

The PCR used 60 Vbeta and 13 Jbeta primers. Repertoires were generated with immunoSEQ multiplex PCR, while TCRdb's copy carries only in-frame clones and drops some. The data contain fewer than 150,000 clones, 75% of them singletons. CDR1 and CDR2 (germline): SGHAT, FQDESV (reference sequence). The CDR3 is made up of 12 amino acids. V was shortened by 1 base and J by 9 bases, with 10 bases between the two germline ends. Healthy people donating bone marrow made up the donors. Donors sampled were nominally healthy, though unrecorded immune exposures were likely. For this clone: Its antigen remains unknown.

This rearrangement joins TRBV11-1 to TRBJ2-7; tentatively, D is TRBD1 (5 bases). The TCR comes from a man younger than 40 in good health and CMV-seronegative. Material for sequencing was PBMCs. CDR3 nucleotide sequence: TGTGCCAGCAGCTTAGGCCAGGGATTGCAGTACTTC. The encoded protein is CASSLGQGLQYF. Filled out from reference TRBV11-1 and TRBJ2-7, the complete variable domain reads EAEVAQSPRYKITEKSQAVAFWCDPISGHATLYWYRQILGQGPELLVQFQDESVVDDSQLPKDRFSAERLKGVDSTLKIQPAELGDSAMYLCASSLGQGLQYFGPGTRLTVT.